Listed here is a single T cell receptor beta chain. Participants spanned ages 18 to 89 years and resided in roughly 26 US areas. Original processing methods: Estimated nucleated cell counts came from reference gene primer amplification. Method: immunoSEQ multiplex PCR; TCRdb's copy keeps in-frame clones and lacks some. Clone size and the V and J calls come from that table; the DNA yielded D and trimming. The sample consists of about 300,000 clones, roughly nine tenths of them appearing once. This record comes from a study of blood T cell repertoires in COVID-19. The overall study: Samples taken during acute and convalescent COVID-19 were collected in the United States, Italy and Spain. T cells, B-cell-depleted T cells, or PBMCs provided the cDNA or gDNA that served as material.

Sequenced input: PBMCs or T cells enriched from blood (not recorded which). The receptor was isolated from a woman aged 25 to 39 who had recovered from COVID-19.

As DNA, the CDR3 is TGTGCCAGCACGAGGACTAGGGGTGAGCAGTTCTTC. Translating gives CASTRTRGEQFF. This sequence joins TRBV2 and TRBJ2-1; TRBD2 matches 7 bases. Germline loops: CDR1 SNHLY, CDR2 FYNNEI. V gave up 7 bases and J gave up 9 bases; unmatched junction bases: 6. The CDR3 is 12 amino acids.